Following are 8 T cell receptor beta chains from one sample sequenced in a study of CXCR3-negative and CXCR3-positive naive CD8 T cells. Study results and limitations: Relative to CXCR3-negative naive cells, CXCR3-positive naive cells had more hydrophobic TRB CDR3s.

The study made its TRB cDNA libraries by 5' RACE, adding UMI labels. Following a re-call of the 5' RACE reads, TCRdb has one entry per CDR3 protein and lacks DNA. The sample includes 55,000 to 75,000 distinct CDR3 sequences. Their antigens are not known. The specimen was naive CXCR3+ CD8+ T cells from blood. Regarding subset: CD45RO-CCR7+CD27+CD95- naive CD8+ T cells expressing CXCR3 (TNR3+). The receptors here all came from a human donor in good health. Some clones in this sample may be carry-over from other donors' samples.

The V and J genes are TRBV12-3 or TRBV12-4 and TRBJ2-5; the TRBD1 assignment by TCRdb is unverifiable without DNA. The CDR3 length is 13 residues. The CDR3 sequence: CASSPRGQETQYF.

The chain is built from TRBV7-9 and TRBJ2-7; there is no DNA to check the TCRdb D call of TRBD1. Germline CDR1 and CDR2: SEHNR and FQNEAQ (reference sequence). This CDR3 is built from 16 residues. CDR3 loop: CASGRTGGEGAYEQYF.

V and J are TRBV20-1 and TRBJ2-2; TCRdb's assignment of TRBD1 cannot be checked, as there is no DNA. The CDR3 covers 15 residues. Germline CDR1 and CDR2: DFQATT and SNEGSKA (reference sequence). This chain's CDR3 is CSAVGARSNTGELFF.

This chain connects TRBV29-1 to TRBJ2-7. The CDR3 totals 14 residues. Looked up from germline, CDR1 is SQVTM and CDR2 is ANQGSEA. The CDR3 region is CSIESRGSNYEQYF.

V is TRBV6-2 or TRBV6-3 and J is TRBJ1-5; checking the TCRdb D call of TRBD1 is not possible without DNA. Germline CDR1 and CDR2: MNHEY and SVGEGT. The CDR3 is 15 residues long. The CDR3 loop is CASSYPVGGDQPQHF.

The rearrangement links TRBV7-9 to TRBJ2-7; TCRdb names TRBD1, which stays unverified in the absence of DNA. Per germline, CDR1 SEHNR and CDR2 FQNEAQ (reference sequence). The CDR3 loop spans 15 amino acids. The CDR3 reads CASSLVGGLAYEQYF. The full variable domain, its missing parts supplied by reference TRBV7-9 and TRBJ2-7, is DTGVSQNPRHKITKRGQNVTFRCDPISEHNRLYWYRQTLGQGPEFLTYFQNEAQLEKSRLLSDRFSAERPKGSFSTLEIQRTEQGDSAMYLCASSLVGGLAYEQYFGPGTRLTVT.

V usage is TRBV19 and J usage is TRBJ2-1; TCRdb designates TRBD1, a call that cannot be tested without DNA. The CDR3 totals 17 residues. Germline V CDR1 and CDR2: LNHDA, SQIVND (reference sequence). This CDR3 is CASSIASPPSSYNEQFF.

The chain uses TRBV4-1 and TRBJ1-1. The germline V gene has CDR1 MGHRA and CDR2 YSYEKL. This CDR3 is 15 amino acids long. The CDR3 sequence is CASSQDRGRETEAFF.